A single sample gave rise to the 17 T cell receptor beta chains below, sequenced in a study of cytomegalovirus exposure and HLA in healthy donors. Primers for the PCR totalled 60 Vbeta and 13 Jbeta. TCRdb keeps only in-frame clones here, not all; method: immunoSEQ multiplex PCR. The sample contains under 70,000 clones, about nine tenths of which appear only once. Specimen: PBMCs. The receptors stem from a woman in her 30s in good health and CMV-seronegative.

V usage is TRBV6-1 and J usage is TRBJ1-2; D ambiguous. The V end lost 6 bases, the J end lost 4 bases, and 12 bases lay between the germline ends. The germline gives CDR1 MNHNS, CDR2 SASEGT. CDR3 size: 13 residues. The CDR3 loop reads CASRESGLYGYTF. The CDR3, as DNA: TGTGCCAGCAGGGAATCAGGACTCTATGGCTACACCTTC.

The gene calls are TRBV7-6 and TRBJ2-7; 9 bases fit TRBD2. Unmatched junction bases numbered 15, after V lost 5 bases and J lost 7 bases. The CDR3 sequence is 16 residues long. Germline loops: CDR1 SGHVS, CDR2 FNYEAQ. Here the CDR3 DNA reads TGTGCCAGCAGCCCGAGGCTTAGCGGGGGTTCTGCAGAGCAGTACTTC. Protein product: CASSPRLSGGSAEQYF.

This chain joins TRBV2 and TRBJ2-3, with TRBD1 as a possible D gene (6 bases). The CDR3 contains 15 residues. V lost 3 bases, J lost 0 bases, and 10 bases lay in between. Germline-derived CDR1 and CDR2 are SNHLY and FYNNEI. In DNA, the CDR3 is TGTGCCAGCAGTGATTTTGGGGGCAGCACAGATACGCAGTATTTT. Encoded protein: CASSDFGGSTDTQYF.

The chain carries TRBV27 and TRBJ2-3; 14 bases align to TRBD2. The trim removed 1 base at V and 5 bases at J, leaving 8 bases unmatched. CDR3 size: 18 residues. Germline V gene data show CDR1 as MNHEY and CDR2 as SMNVEV (reference sequence). The CDR3 nucleotides are TGTGCCAGCAGTTTATTGGGACTAGCGGGAGAGGGAGGAGATACGCAGTATTTT. Translating it yields CASSLLGLAGEGGDTQYF.

This clone was recorded once. The J gene is TRBJ2-7, the V gene TRBV28; TRBD1 agrees at 7 bases. The V gene end was trimmed by 2 bases and the J gene end by 7 bases; junction bases not matched to a gene: 8. Germline V gives CDR1 MDHEN, CDR2 SYDVKM. The CDR3 length is 14 residues. This chain's CDR3 is CASSLGDRKGEQYF. The DNA for the CDR3 is TGTGCCAGCAGTTTAGGGGACAGAAAGGGAGAGCAGTACTTC.

This sequence joins TRBV5-1 and TRBJ2-3; D may be TRBD1 (6 bases). With 4 bases removed from V and 3 bases from J, the gap between germline ends came to 9 bases. CDR1 and CDR2 from the germline V gene are SGHRS and YFSETQ. The CDR3 is 13 amino acids. This chain's CDR3 is CASSPQGTDTQYF. The CDR3 DNA is TGCGCCAGCAGCCCGCAGGGGACAGATACGCAGTATTTT.

The genes are TRBV5-4 and TRBJ2-7; TRBD1 aligns across 7 bases. The CDR3 runs to 15 residues. V was clipped by 1 base and J by 2 bases; unmatched bases: 6. Germline V gene data show CDR1 as SGHNT and CDR2 as YYREEE (reference sequence). The CDR3 DNA reads as TGTGCCAGCAGCTTGCACCTACAGGGGACCTACGAGCAGTACTTC. Amino acids: CASSLHLQGTYEQYF.

This clone is categorized as large (0.1 to 1%). The V gene is TRBV7-9, the J gene TRBJ1-5, with D possibly TRBD1 on 6 matching bases. This CDR3 is built from 13 residues. The germline V and J ends were trimmed by 5 bases and 3 bases, with 8 bases remaining between them. CDR1 SEHNR and CDR2 FQNEAQ come from the germline V gene (reference sequence). CDR3 coding DNA: TGTGCCAGCAGCCGACAGGACAATCAGCCCCAGCATTTT. Amino acids: CASSRQDNQPQHF.

This clone was detected once. CDR3 nucleotide sequence: TGTGCCAGCAGCGAGTGGGGGGAGCTGTTTTTT. Translating it yields CASSEWGELFF. The chain combines TRBV5-8 with TRBJ2-2; D not resolved. The CDR3 contains 11 residues. CDR1 is SGHTS, CDR2 YDEGEE, per germline. Trimming pared 4 bases from V and 8 bases from J, leaving 6 bases between. The full variable domain, its missing parts supplied by reference TRBV5-8 and TRBJ2-2, is EAGVTQSPTHLIKTRGQQATLRCSPISGHTSVYWYQQALGLGLQFLLWYDEGEERNRGNFPPRFSGRQFPNYSSELNVNALELEDSALYLCASSEWGELFFGEGSRLTVL.

CDR3 nucleotides: TGTGCCAGCAGCTCCCTTGAGGGAGGGCCCTACGAGCAGTACTTC. Translated, it gives CASSSLEGGPYEQYF. The chain combines TRBV7-2 with TRBJ2-7, with 7 bases matching TRBD2. Germline V gene lookup returns CDR1 SGHTA and CDR2 FQGNSA. The CDR3 consists of 15 residues. With 4 bases clipped from V and 2 bases from J, the junction kept 8 bases outside the gene matches.

The rearrangement uses TRBV27 and TRBJ2-3; TRBD2 matches at 14 bases. Germline V gene sequence: CDR1 MNHEY, CDR2 SMNVEV (reference sequence). CDR3 length: 19 residues. V lost 2 bases, J lost 1 base, and 8 bases stayed unmatched. CDR3: CASSLGTSGRGWGTDTQYF. CDR3 DNA sequence: TGTGCCAGCAGTTTAGGGACTAGCGGGAGAGGATGGGGCACAGATACGCAGTATTTT.

The chain carries TRBV30 and TRBJ1-1, with D unclear. From germline, CDR1 is GTSNPN and CDR2 SVGIG (reference sequence). The CDR3 has 11 residues. The V gene lost 8 bases and the J gene lost 0 bases, with 7 bases spanning the gap. In nucleotides, the CDR3 is TGTGCCACTAACGTGAACACTGAAGCTTTCTTT. Protein product: CATNVNTEAFF.

The table lists this clone with a count of one. This rearrangement joins TRBV19 to TRBJ1-3, with 9 bases lining up with TRBD1. CDR1 is LNHDA, CDR2 SQIVND, per germline (reference sequence). Trimming took 4 bases from V and 1 from J; bases not matched to a gene: 11. This CDR3 comprises 18 residues. CDR3 sequence reads: CASSTLRDRVKSGNTIYF. Written as DNA, the CDR3 is TGTGCCAGTAGTACTCTCCGGGACAGGGTTAAATCTGGAAACACCATATATTTT.

The chain employs TRBV15 and TRBJ2-1; D unresolved. CDR1 and CDR2 (germline): LNHNV, YYDKDF (reference sequence). The CDR3 is 19 amino acids. V lost 0 bases and J lost 3, with 21 bases in between. In DNA form, the CDR3 reads TGTGCCACCAGCAGAGATAGGCCAGGCGCAACGCTCTTCTACAATGAGCAGTTCTTC. It specifies CATSRDRPGATLFYNEQFF.

The chain uses TRBV29-1 and TRBJ2-7; D is uncertain. This CDR3 spans 9 amino acids. Germline lookup yields CDR1 SQVTM and CDR2 ANQGSEA. V was clipped by 4 bases and J by 7 bases, with 5 bases between them. The CDR3 DNA sequence: TGCAGCGTTGTGCAGGAGCAGTACTTC. It codes for CSVVQEQYF.

The V gene is TRBV5-1, the J gene TRBJ2-7; 14 positions match TRBD2. V lost 2 bases to trimming and J lost 0 bases; unmatched junction nucleotides: 4. Germline V gene lookup returns CDR1 SGHRS and CDR2 YFSETQ. The length of the CDR3 is 17 residues. The CDR3 DNA sequence: TGCGCCAGCAGCTTCCGACTAGCGGGAGGGCTCTCCTACGAGCAGTACTTC. It specifies CASSFRLAGGLSYEQYF.

J is TRBJ1-5 and V is TRBV5-6; D remains unclear. Germline CDR1 SGHDT, CDR2 YYEEEE. Trimming left V 4 bases short and J 9 bases short, with 11 bases between. CDR3 length: 12 amino acids. The CDR3 nucleotides read TGTGCCAGCAGCCCGGTCACCCGGCCCCAGCATTTT. It yields the protein CASSPVTRPQHF.